A selection of T cell receptor beta chains follows, all from one sample in a study of shared clonotypes between healthy human individuals. Sequenced by immunoSEQ multiplex PCR; TCRdb stores in-frame clones only, minus some. This table holds roughly 220,000 clones, 60% to 70% found once. The specimen was memory CD4+ T cells sorted from blood. The receptor set was obtained from a man younger than 45 in good health. The CDR3 runs from the conserved cysteine through the conserved F or W. The D gene is left open where the match is weak. Clone size appears in some rows only: once, few, many, or a class for an expanded clone.

clone_size	d_call	v_call	j_call	cdr3_aa	cdr3_nt
.	TRBD2	TRBV5-5	TRBJ2-7	CASSLAQSGRAGYEQYF	TGTGCCAGCAGCTTGGCCCAGAGCGGGAGGGCGGGGTACGAGCAGTACTTC
.	.	TRBV7-2	TRBJ2-5	CASSFPTGQETQYF	TGTGCCAGCAGCTTCCCGACAGGACAAGAGACCCAGTACTTC
many	.	TRBV7-2	TRBJ2-2	CASSLNSGANTGELFF	TGTGCCAGCAGCTTAAACAGCGGCGCGAACACCGGGGAGCTGTTTTTT
few	.	TRBV18	TRBJ1-3	CASSPGRGNSGNTIYF	TGTGCCAGCTCACCCGGTCGGGGAAACTCTGGAAACACCATATATTTT
.	.	TRBV7-3	TRBJ2-2	CASSLMGTGELFF	TGTGCCAGCAGCTTAATGGGCACCGGGGAGCTGTTTTTT
.	TRBD2	TRBV5-1	TRBJ2-3	CASPEGRAGGRRLWNTQYF	TGCGCCAGCCCCGAGGGGCGGGCGGGAGGGCGAAGATTGTGGAATACGCAGTATTTT
few	TRBD2	TRBV29-1	TRBJ2-1	CSVGTSGRAREQFF	TGCAGCGTAGGGACTAGCGGGAGGGCCAGGGAGCAGTTCTTC
.	.	TRBV7-2	TRBJ1-4	CASSLGRGGEKLFF	TGTGCCAGCAGCTTAGGCAGGGGTGGTGAAAAACTGTTTTTT
many	.	TRBV6-5	TRBJ2-3	CASTRDSTDTQYF	TGTGCCAGCACCCGGGACAGCACAGATACGCAGTATTTT
.	.	TRBV6-5	TRBJ2-3	CASSPLDSTDTQYF	TGTGCCAGCAGCCCTCTTGATAGCACAGATACGCAGTATTTT
.	.	TRBV18	TRBJ2-1	CASSPTAHNNEQFF	TGTGCCAGCTCACCTACGGCCCATAACAATGAGCAGTTCTTC
.	TRBD1	TRBV5-1	TRBJ2-3	CASSLDRGRRGTDTQYF	TGCGCCAGCAGCTTGGACAGGGGGCGAAGGGGCACAGATACGCAGTATTTT
.	.	TRBV15	TRBJ2-6	CATSRDLGIAGANVLTF	TGTGCCACCAGCAGAGATTTAGGGATCGCTGGGGCCAACGTCCTGACTTTC
few	TRBD2	TRBV6-5	TRBJ2-7	CASSSGGGLSYEQYF	TGTGCCAGCAGTTCCGGGGGGGGTTTATCCTACGAGCAGTACTTC
.	TRBD2	TRBV18	TRBJ2-7	CASSPYALADAYEQYF	TGTGCCAGCTCACCCTACGCACTAGCGGACGCCTACGAGCAGTACTTC
few	.	TRBV19	TRBJ1-1	CASSSGVRDTEAFF	TGTGCCAGTAGTTCAGGGGTTCGGGACACTGAAGCTTTCTTT
.	.	TRBV28	TRBJ1-2	CASTQGGAYYGYTF	TGTGCCAGCACCCAGGGAGGGGCCTACTATGGCTACACCTTC
.	.	TRBV10-2	TRBJ2-1	CASSERDGLTYNEQFF	TGCGCCAGCAGTGAACGGGACGGGTTAACTTACAATGAGCAGTTCTTC
.	.	TRBV5-1	TRBJ2-3	CASSSSDYRTDTQYF	TGCGCCAGCAGCTCCTCAGATTATCGCACAGATACGCAGTATTTT
.	.	TRBV6-4	TRBJ2-2	CASSDSPGQGEAYKRESPGELFF	TGTGCCAGCAGTGACTCCCCCGGACAGGGAGAGGCCTACAAGCGGGAGTCCCCCGGGGAGCTGTTTTTT
once	TRBD1	TRBV5-1	TRBJ2-7	CASSLAEGGPTYEQYF	TGCGCCAGCAGCTTGGCCGAAGGGGGCCCGACCTACGAGCAGTACTTC
.	TRBD1	TRBV6-5	TRBJ2-1	CASRPGGANEQFF	TGTGCCAGCCGCCCAGGGGGCGCGAATGAGCAGTTCTTC
.	.	TRBV6-1	TRBJ2-1	CASTEGPRRNEQFF	TGTGCCAGCACGGAAGGCCCTAGACGTAATGAGCAGTTCTTC
.	.	TRBV11-3	TRBJ2-3	CASSLAPSGNTDTQYF	TGTGCCAGCAGCTTAGCACCCAGCGGCAACACAGATACGCAGTATTTT
once	.	TRBV7-2	TRBJ2-2	CASSIDTGGELFF	TGTGCCAGCAGCATAGACACTGGCGGGGAGCTGTTTTTT
few	.	TRBV28	TRBJ2-7	CASSFPTGQPTYEQYF	TGTGCCAGCAGTTTCCCCACAGGGCAGCCTACCTACGAGCAGTACTTC
.	.	TRBV7-9	TRBJ1-1	CASSLVGQGTTEAFF	TGTGCCAGCAGCTTAGTTGGGCAGGGGACCACTGAAGCTTTCTTT
.	TRBD1	TRBV27	TRBJ2-7	CATRQGPMKWEQYF	TGTGCCACCAGACAGGGGCCTATGAAGTGGGAGCAGTACTTC
.	TRBD1	TRBV6-5	TRBJ1-2	CASGDRAGYTF	TGTGCCAGCGGGGACAGGGCCGGCTACACCTTC
.	.	TRBV5-1	TRBJ2-1	CASSLDGGPGFEQFF	TGCGCCAGCAGCTTGGATGGCGGGCCGGGATTTGAGCAGTTCTTC
.	.	TRBV6-1	TRBJ1-1	CASSGKGGDTEAFF	TGTGCCAGCAGTGGGAAGGGGGGGGACACTGAAGCTTTCTTT
once	.	TRBV7-2	TRBJ1-1	CASSFGMNTEAFF	TGTGCCAGCAGCTTCGGGATGAACACTGAAGCTTTCTTT
.	TRBD2	TRBV2	TRBJ2-1	CASMGLVPYNEQFF	TGTGCCAGCATGGGACTAGTCCCCTACAATGAGCAGTTCTTC
.	.	TRBV5-1	TRBJ2-1	CASSLTRLGNEQFF	TGCGCCAGCAGCTTGACCCGGCTCGGGAATGAGCAGTTCTTC
many	TRBD1	TRBV27	TRBJ1-5	CASRPGGYSNQPQHF	TGTGCCAGCAGACCAGGGGGATATAGCAATCAGCCCCAGCATTTT
.	TRBD1	TRBV4-1	TRBJ2-3	CASSQSGTGTVDTQYF	TGCGCCAGCAGCCAATCCGGGACAGGGACCGTAGATACGCAGTATTTT
few	TRBD2	TRBV2	TRBJ2-2	CASRGTSGTWVTGELFF	TGTGCCAGCAGGGGGACTAGCGGGACTTGGGTTACCGGGGAGCTGTTTTTT
.	TRBD2	TRBV10-3	TRBJ2-1	CAISDSRGLAGGGYNEQFF	TGTGCCATCAGTGATTCGAGGGGACTAGCGGGAGGTGGATACAATGAGCAGTTCTTC
.	.	TRBV18	TRBJ2-2	CASSPKAVDTGELFF	TGTGCCAGCTCACCTAAAGCCGTCGACACCGGGGAGCTGTTTTTT
once	.	TRBV7-8	TRBJ1-5	CASSLFGDQPQHF	TGTGCCAGCAGCTTATTTGGGGATCAGCCCCAGCATTTT
.	.	TRBV4-3	TRBJ2-7	CASSHLRGPYEQYF	TGCGCCAGCAGCCACCTCAGGGGCCCCTACGAGCAGTACTTC
.	.	TRBV5-4	TRBJ2-3	CASSSAVSTDTQYF	TGTGCCAGCAGCTCAGCGGTAAGCACAGATACGCAGTATTTT
.	TRBD1	TRBV5-1	TRBJ2-7	CASSPLPTGPSAYEQYF	TGCGCCAGCAGCCCCCTCCCGACAGGGCCGTCCGCCTACGAGCAGTACTTC
.	TRBD1	TRBV5-1	TRBJ1-3	CASSTGQAQNTIYF	TGCGCCAGCAGCACCGGACAGGCCCAAAACACCATATATTTT